Listed below are T cell receptor beta chains from one sample, sequenced in a study of Graves' ophthalmopathy and Graves' hyperthyroidism. TCRdb recomputed calls from the multiplex PCR reads with MiXCR, one row per CDR3 protein. The sample shows about 740,000 distinct CDR3 sequences, roughly 40% of them seen only once. The sequencing input was peripheral blood. The receptors shown here come from an adult man with Graves' ophthalmopathy. The CDR3 runs from the conserved cysteine through the conserved F or W.

j_call,v_call,cdr3_aa
TRBJ1-6,TRBV9,CASSVFRDSPLHF
TRBJ2-7,TRBV10-1,CASSESGSLYEQYF
TRBJ2-7,TRBV5-4,CASSLDVYEQYF
TRBJ1-1,TRBV16,CASSSWRAGWGTEAFF
TRBJ2-7,TRBV2,CASSPETRGRSYEQYF
TRBJ1-1,TRBV10-3,CASRPGGHEQGARDTEAFF
TRBJ2-7,TRBV9,CASSVAPFGAGSEQYF
TRBJ2-7,TRBV13,CASSLPGRSTYEQYF
TRBJ2-7,TRBV5-6,CASSLVPGGEQYF
TRBJ2-5,TRBV7-2,CASSLAPSGNQETQYF
TRBJ1-1,TRBV6-6,CASSEGQVRNTEAFF
TRBJ2-2,TRBV15,CATSRPDDRGRGGELFF
TRBJ1-1,TRBV29-1,CSVASGKLDNAAFF
TRBJ1-1,TRBV29-1,CSVAGQGRLEAFF
TRBJ2-7,TRBV7-2,CASSLPISPYEQYF
TRBJ2-7,TRBV12-3/TRBV12-4,CASIQTGGYSYEQYF
TRBJ2-5,TRBV28,CASKTTQETQYF
TRBJ1-1,TRBV19,CASSGTIVSANTEAFF
TRBJ1-4,TRBV25-1,CASSSGLEKLFF
TRBJ2-5,TRBV7-8,CASSSQDRPSETQYF
TRBJ2-7,TRBV5-1,CASSSGLAGGIYEQYF
TRBJ2-5,TRBV7-9,CASSRDIGTGSETQYF
TRBJ2-2,TRBV14,CASSQGIGGTGELFF
TRBJ2-7,TRBV6-5,CASSYSGQISSEQYF
TRBJ1-6,TRBV11-1,CASSWGEYSPLHF
TRBJ2-7,TRBV5-6,CASSVTAFSYEQYF
TRBJ2-7,TRBV7-8,CASSVRDTSYEQYF
TRBJ2-5,TRBV15,CATRLAGQETQYF
TRBJ2-5,TRBV4-3,CASSRRVSETQYF
TRBJ1-5,TRBV19,CASSLQGTNQPQHF
TRBJ2-5,TRBV29-1,CSVKKEMGSQETQYF
TRBJ2-7,TRBV2,CASSLLREQYF
TRBJ1-5,TRBV19,CASSLTGVGDQPQHF
TRBJ2-5,TRBV20-1,CSAILAGKETQYF
TRBJ2-2,TRBV25-1,CASSQGQGSNTGELFF
TRBJ2-5,TRBV19,CASNERNRQETQYF
TRBJ2-7,TRBV7-6,CASSLADANEQYF